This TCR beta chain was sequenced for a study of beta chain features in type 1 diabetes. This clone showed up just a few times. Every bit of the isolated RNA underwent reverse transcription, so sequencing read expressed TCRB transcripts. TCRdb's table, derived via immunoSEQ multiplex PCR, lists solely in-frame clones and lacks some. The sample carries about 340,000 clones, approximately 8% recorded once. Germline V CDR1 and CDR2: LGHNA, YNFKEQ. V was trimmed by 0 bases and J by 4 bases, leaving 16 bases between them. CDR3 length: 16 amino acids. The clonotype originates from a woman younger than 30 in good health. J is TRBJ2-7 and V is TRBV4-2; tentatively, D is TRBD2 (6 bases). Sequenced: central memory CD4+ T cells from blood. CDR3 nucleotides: TGTGCCAGCAGCCAAGATCCCCTAGCGTGGCATTACGAGCAGTACTTC. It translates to CASSQDPLAWHYEQYF.